This is a list of T cell receptor beta chains from one sample in a study of T cell clusters in autoimmune cytopenias. TCRdb re-called the multiplex PCR reads and catalogs CDR3 proteins one per entry, DNA excluded. The sample shows some 7,200 distinct CDR3 sequences, and approximately 9.9% sits with its ten largest clones. These data also formed part of another study, on T cell repertoires in aging, cancer and after chemotherapy.

The sequenced sample was peripheral blood. These receptors came from a human donor in good health. Both conserved end residues are part of each CDR3. Clone sizes are given selectively: once, few, many, or a class where the clone is expanded.

v_call: TRBV5-5
j_call: TRBJ2-7
clone_size: medium-sized
cdr3_aa: CASSLNFQSYEQYF

v_call: TRBV5-5
j_call: TRBJ1-1
clone_size: NA
cdr3_aa: CASSWVWGNTEAFF

v_call: TRBV7-6
j_call: TRBJ2-3
clone_size: medium-sized
cdr3_aa: CASSPLGPTSTDTQYF

v_call: TRBV6-1
j_call: TRBJ1-6
clone_size: NA
cdr3_aa: CATGQGANSPLHF

v_call: TRBV7-2
j_call: TRBJ2-2
clone_size: NA
cdr3_aa: CASRILGTAIGELFF

v_call: TRBV7-9
j_call: TRBJ2-7
clone_size: NA
cdr3_aa: CASSYDPLADAEQYF

v_call: TRBV6-1
j_call: TRBJ2-3
clone_size: NA
cdr3_aa: CASSEAPSGGAGADTQYF

v_call: TRBV5-6
j_call: TRBJ2-3
clone_size: medium-sized
cdr3_aa: CASSFVDRGNTDTQYF

v_call: TRBV29-1
j_call: TRBJ1-2
clone_size: medium-sized
cdr3_aa: CIVLQGGGYTF

v_call: TRBV6-1
j_call: TRBJ1-4
clone_size: medium-sized
cdr3_aa: CASSESGGWEKLFF

v_call: TRBV29-1
j_call: TRBJ1-2
clone_size: medium-sized
cdr3_aa: CSVEDSPGQDGYTF

v_call: TRBV19
j_call: TRBJ1-1
clone_size: NA
cdr3_aa: CASSGGGVRNTEAFF

v_call: TRBV6-6
j_call: TRBJ2-5
clone_size: NA
cdr3_aa: CASSYWGQGEGETQYF